This entry is about one T cell receptor beta chain. Its target is not known. Germline V gives CDR1 SQVTM, CDR2 ANQGSEA. The CDR3 runs 11 residues. V was trimmed by 6 bases and J by 4 bases, leaving 9 bases between them. The record originates from a study of T cells in localized non-small cell lung cancer. General study points: Of the tissues analyzed, uninvolved adjacent lung showed maximal T cell clonality, greater than tumor.

TCRdb's copy holds only in-frame clones and misses some; the assay was immunoSEQ multiplex PCR. The repertoire has tens of thousands of clones, over 75% of them found once; the top ten carry 7.5% to 10%. This clonotype was obtained from a female donor older than 55 with stage I lung adenocarcinoma. This chain links TRBV29-1 with TRBJ1-2, with no clear D. Sequencing was performed on peripheral blood, taken before any cancer treatment. CDR3 coding DNA: TGCAGCGTCTCCCGGGGCTATGGCTACACCTTC. It translates to CSVSRGYGYTF.